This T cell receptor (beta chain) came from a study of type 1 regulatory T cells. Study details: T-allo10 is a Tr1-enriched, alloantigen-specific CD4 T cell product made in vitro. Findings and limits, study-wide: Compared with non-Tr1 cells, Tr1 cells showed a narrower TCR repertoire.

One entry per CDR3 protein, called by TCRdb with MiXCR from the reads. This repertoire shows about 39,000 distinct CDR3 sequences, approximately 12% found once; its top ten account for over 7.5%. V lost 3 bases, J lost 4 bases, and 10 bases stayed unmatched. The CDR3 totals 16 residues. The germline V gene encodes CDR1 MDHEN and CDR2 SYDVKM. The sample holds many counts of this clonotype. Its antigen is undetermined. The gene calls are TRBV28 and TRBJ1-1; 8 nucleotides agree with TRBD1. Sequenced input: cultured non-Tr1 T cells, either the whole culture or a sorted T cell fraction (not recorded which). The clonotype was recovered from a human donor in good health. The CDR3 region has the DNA TGTGCCAGCAGTTTCACCCTTCCAGGGGGCAGCACTGAAGCTTTCTTT. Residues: CASSFTLPGGSTEAFF. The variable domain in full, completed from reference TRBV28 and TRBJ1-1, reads DVKVTQSSRYLVKRTGEKVFLECVQDMDHENMFWYRQDPGLGLRLIYFSYDVKMKEKGDIPEGYSVSREKKERFSLILESASTNQTSMYLCASSFTLPGGSTEAFFGQGTRLTVV.